This is a list of T cell receptor beta chains from one sample in a study of T cells in Graves' hyperthyroidism and ophthalmopathy. TCRdb fed the multiplex PCR reads into MiXCR, producing one record per CDR3 protein. Altogether about 320,000 distinct CDR3 sequences are present, roughly 15% being singletons, with the ten largest covering approximately 35%. What was sequenced was blood. The receptor source for this set is a man aged 25-45 years with Graves' hyperthyroidism. Both conserved end residues are part of each CDR3. D genes are given only for firm matches. Not every row has a clone size; where given, it reads once, few, many or a size class.

v_gene,abundance,d_gene,j_gene,CDR3aa,CDR3nt
TRBV3-1,few,NA,TRBJ2-2,CASSSRTNTRELFF,TGTGCCAGCAGCTCTCGGACGAACACCAGGGAGCTGTTTTTT
TRBV5-1,many,TRBD2,TRBJ2-5,CASSLRTSGLLETQYF,TGCGCCAGCAGCCTACGGACTAGCGGGCTCCTAGAGACCCAGTACTTC
TRBV20-1,NA,TRBD2,TRBJ2-7,CSATPVSGRTYEQYF,TGCAGTGCTACCCCGGTTAGCGGGAGAACCTACGAGCAGTACTTC
TRBV30,NA,NA,TRBJ2-5,CAWEDSGRRTQYF,TGTGCCTGGGAAGACAGTGGAAGAAGGACCCAGTACTTC
TRBV5-1,few,TRBD1,TRBJ1-1,CASSINEGGAVEAFF,TGCGCCAGCAGCATCAACGAAGGGGGCGCGGTTGAAGCTTTCTTT
TRBV30,many,TRBD1,TRBJ1-1,CAWTFGQGSAEAFF,TGTGCCTGGACCTTTGGACAGGGGTCAGCTGAAGCTTTCTTT
TRBV24-1,NA,NA,TRBJ1-5,CATSVGQVKQPQHF,TGTGCCACCAGTGTAGGCCAGGTGAAGCAGCCCCAGCATTTT
TRBV7-6,NA,NA,TRBJ1-4,CASSSPRTDNEKLFF,TGTGCCAGCAGCTCCCCGAGGACCGACAATGAAAAACTGTTTTTT
TRBV2,many,NA,TRBJ2-7,CASGRQTYEQYF,TGTGCCAGCGGCCGACAGACCTACGAGCAGTACTTC
TRBV24-1,many,NA,TRBJ2-2,CATMGHLTGELFF,TGTGCCACCATGGGACACCTGACCGGGGAGCTGTTTTTT
TRBV7-9,many,TRBD1,TRBJ1-1,CASSYQPGQGWTEAFF,TGTGCCAGCAGCTACCAGCCTGGACAGGGTTGGACTGAAGCTTTCTTT
TRBV7-6,NA,NA,TRBJ2-6,CASSLPEEGAPGANVLTF,TGTGCCAGCAGCTTACCCGAGGAGGGGGCACCTGGGGCCAACGTCCTGACTTTC
TRBV11-2,few,NA,TRBJ1-5,CASSFHGGSNQPQHF,TGTGCCAGCAGCTTTCACGGAGGGAGCAATCAGCCCCAGCATTTT
TRBV20-1,few,NA,TRBJ2-3,CSARDTSTDTQYF,TGCAGTGCTAGAGATACCAGCACAGATACGCAGTATTTT
TRBV11-3,NA,NA,TRBJ2-3,CASRLLVGTSTDTQYF,TGTGCCAGCAGACTTTTGGTCGGGACTAGCACAGATACGCAGTATTTT
TRBV12-3/TRBV12-4,many,TRBD1,TRBJ2-7,CASRRQGREYEQYF,TGTGCCAGCAGACGACAGGGAAGGGAATACGAGCAGTACTTC
TRBV11-3,many,NA,TRBJ2-5,CASSPHSPQETQYF,TGTGCCAGCAGCCCACACTCCCCCCAAGAGACCCAGTACTTC
TRBV29-1,NA,TRBD1,TRBJ2-3,CSAKTGPGTDTQYF,TGCAGCGCCAAGACAGGGCCCGGCACAGATACGCAGTATTTT
TRBV3-1,few,NA,TRBJ2-7,CASSQAEGETTYEQYF,TGTGCCAGCAGCCAGGCCGAGGGAGAGACTACTTACGAGCAGTACTTC
TRBV7-9,NA,NA,TRBJ1-3,CASSLDWDKSSGNTIYF,TGTGCCAGCAGCTTAGACTGGGACAAGAGCTCTGGAAACACCATATATTTT
TRBV20-1,NA,NA,TRBJ1-1,CSAREAGKNTEAFF,TGCAGTGCTAGAGAGGCCGGGAAGAACACTGAAGCTTTCTTT
TRBV30,few,NA,TRBJ1-2,CAWSGAGGYTF,TGTGCCTGGAGTGGGGCAGGCGGCTACACCTTC
TRBV28,many,TRBD1,TRBJ2-3,CASSSRGTGGPDTQYF,TGTGCCAGCAGTTCCCGAGGGACAGGGGGACCAGATACGCAGTATTTT
TRBV10-1,NA,NA,TRBJ1-6,CASSESQGEGNSPLHF,TGCGCCAGCAGTGAGTCCCAGGGCGAGGGGAACTCACCCCTCCACTTT
TRBV3-1,many,NA,TRBJ2-1,CASSQELLLPWGITYNEQFF,TGTGCCAGCAGCCAAGAGCTCCTTTTGCCATGGGGGATAACCTACAATGAGCAGTTCTTC
TRBV28,few,NA,TRBJ1-5,CASIPGRTYSNQPQHF,TGTGCCAGCATCCCGGGACGGACTTATAGCAATCAGCCCCAGCATTTT
TRBV15,NA,NA,TRBJ2-2,CATQDTGELFF,TGTGCCACCCAAGACACCGGGGAGCTGTTTTTT
TRBV9,NA,TRBD2,TRBJ2-1,CASSFNGVSGASYNEQFF,TGTGCCAGCAGCTTCAATGGGGTTAGCGGGGCCTCCTACAATGAGCAGTTCTTC
TRBV12-3/TRBV12-4,few,NA,TRBJ1-2,CASSPTHGAYGYTF,TGTGCCAGCAGTCCCACCCACGGAGCCTATGGCTACACCTTC
TRBV28,few,NA,TRBJ2-4,CASSLRQLAKNIQYF,TGTGCCAGCAGTTTAAGGCAGTTAGCCAAAAACATTCAGTACTTC
TRBV9,few,NA,TRBJ2-2,CASSVQTNTGELFF,TGTGCCAGCAGCGTACAAACGAACACCGGGGAGCTGTTTTTT
TRBV4-1,few,NA,TRBJ2-7,CASSPTPFSEDEQYF,TGCGCCAGCAGCCCGACACCTTTTTCGGAGGACGAGCAGTACTTC
TRBV12-3/TRBV12-4,many,NA,TRBJ2-7,CASSSVGPSSYEQYF,TGTGCCAGCAGTTCTGTGGGGCCCAGCTCCTACGAGCAGTACTTC
TRBV19,NA,TRBD1,TRBJ1-1,CASGTGLNTEAFF,TGTGCCAGTGGGACAGGGCTGAACACTGAAGCTTTCTTT
TRBV3-1,many,NA,TRBJ2-7,CASSPGLADPYEQYF,TGTGCCAGCAGCCCCGGCTTAGCGGACCCCTACGAGCAGTACTTC
TRBV7-9,NA,NA,TRBJ1-6,CASSPRGESRNSPLHF,TGTGCCAGCAGCCCAAGGGGGGAATCACGGAATTCACCCCTCCACTTT
TRBV7-2,few,NA,TRBJ2-3,CAGSFHPTDTQYF,TGTGCCGGCAGCTTCCACCCCACAGATACGCAGTATTTT
TRBV28,NA,TRBD1,TRBJ2-7,CASSLRDRTYEQYF,TGTGCCAGCAGTTTAAGGGACAGAACCTACGAGCAGTACTTC
TRBV20-1,many,NA,TRBJ1-2,CSASPADGMDGYTF,TGCAGTGCTAGTCCCGCCGACGGGATGGATGGCTACACCTTC
TRBV18,many,NA,TRBJ2-1,CASSPGNTNEQFF,TGTGCCAGCTCACCTGGAAACACAAATGAGCAGTTCTTC
TRBV7-2,NA,NA,TRBJ2-2,CASSSLNPGELFF,TGTGCCAGCAGCTCCCTGAATCCCGGGGAGCTGTTTTTT
TRBV10-1,few,TRBD2,TRBJ2-1,CASSDWTRGNEQFF,TGCGCCAGCAGTGATTGGACTAGGGGTAATGAGCAGTTCTTC
TRBV5-4,NA,NA,TRBJ2-1,CASRQELGLSYNEQFF,TGTGCCAGCAGACAAGAACTGGGGCTCTCCTACAATGAGCAGTTCTTC
TRBV11-2,many,NA,TRBJ2-3,CASSRTSTDTQYF,TGTGCCAGCAGCAGAACTAGCACAGATACGCAGTATTTT
TRBV7-3,few,NA,TRBJ1-1,CASSRDSANTEAFF,TGTGCCAGCAGTCGGGATTCGGCTAACACTGAAGCTTTCTTT
TRBV5-5,many,NA,TRBJ2-7,CASSLSQSSYEQYF,TGTGCCAGCAGCTTGTCCCAGAGCTCCTACGAGCAGTACTTC
TRBV5-1,many,NA,TRBJ2-1,CASTRTDEQFF,TGCGCCAGCACTCGTACGGATGAGCAGTTCTTC
TRBV12-3/TRBV12-4,NA,TRBD1,TRBJ2-1,CASRSGTGGYNEQFF,TGTGCCAGCAGGTCCGGGACAGGGGGCTACAATGAGCAGTTCTTC
TRBV20-1,many,TRBD1,TRBJ1-1,CSAPRGAGVGNTEAFF,TGCAGTGCCCCCAGGGGGGCAGGGGTTGGGAACACTGAAGCTTTCTTT
TRBV12-3/TRBV12-4,many,NA,TRBJ2-1,CASIYPPSEQFF,TGTGCCAGCATCTACCCCCCTAGTGAGCAGTTCTTC
TRBV5-1,once,NA,TRBJ1-1,CASSSTDSYTEAFF,TGCGCCAGCAGCTCAACCGACAGTTACACTGAAGCTTTCTTT
TRBV3-1,NA,NA,TRBJ1-5,CASSQGTVNQPQHF,TGTGCCAGCAGCCAAGGGACGGTTAATCAGCCCCAGCATTTT
TRBV10-3,NA,NA,TRBJ1-1,CAISDMSEAFF,TGTGCCATCAGTGATATGTCTGAAGCTTTCTTT